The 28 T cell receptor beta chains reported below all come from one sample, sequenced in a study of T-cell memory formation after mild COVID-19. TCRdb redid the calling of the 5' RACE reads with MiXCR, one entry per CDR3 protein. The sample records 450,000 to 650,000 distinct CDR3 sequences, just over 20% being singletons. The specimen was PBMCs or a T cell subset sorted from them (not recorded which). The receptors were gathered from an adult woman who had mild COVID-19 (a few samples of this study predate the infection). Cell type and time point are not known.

The CDR3 DNA follows: TGTGCCAGCAGCTTAGTTTTGGGGAACACTGAAGCTTTCTTT. Protein: CASSLVLGNTEAFF. The V call is TRBV7-9, the J call TRBJ1-1; no clear D gene. The V gene's germline CDR1 is SEHNR and CDR2 FQNEAQ (reference sequence). Trimming removed 1 base at V and 1 base at J, with 7 bases between. The CDR3 runs 14 residues.

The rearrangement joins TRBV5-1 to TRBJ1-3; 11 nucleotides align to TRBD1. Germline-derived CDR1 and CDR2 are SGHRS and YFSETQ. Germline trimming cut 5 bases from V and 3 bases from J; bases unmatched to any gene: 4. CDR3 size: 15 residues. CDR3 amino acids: CASSRTGGFGNTIYF. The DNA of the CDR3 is TGCGCCAGCAGTCGGACAGGGGGCTTTGGAAACACCATATATTTT.

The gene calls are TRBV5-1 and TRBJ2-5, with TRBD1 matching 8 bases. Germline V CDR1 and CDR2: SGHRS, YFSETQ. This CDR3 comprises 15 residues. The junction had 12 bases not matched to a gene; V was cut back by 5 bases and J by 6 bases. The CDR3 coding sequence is TGCGCCAGCAGTCGCGATCGGGACAGGCAGCAGACCCAGTACTTC. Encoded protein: CASSRDRDRQQTQYF.

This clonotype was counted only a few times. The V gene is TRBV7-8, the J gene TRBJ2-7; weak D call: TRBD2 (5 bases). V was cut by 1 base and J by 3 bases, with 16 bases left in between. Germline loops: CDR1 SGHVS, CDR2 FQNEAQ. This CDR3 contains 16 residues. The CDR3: CASSLEIRTGVYEQYF. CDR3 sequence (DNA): TGTGCCAGCAGCTTAGAGATTCGGACTGGAGTCTACGAGCAGTACTTC.

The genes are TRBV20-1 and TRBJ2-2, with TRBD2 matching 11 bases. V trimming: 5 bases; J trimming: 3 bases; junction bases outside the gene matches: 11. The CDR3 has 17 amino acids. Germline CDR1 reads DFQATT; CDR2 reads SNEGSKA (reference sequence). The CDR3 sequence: CSAPGTSGRPDTGELFF. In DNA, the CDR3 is TGCAGTGCTCCCGGGACTAGCGGTAGGCCTGACACCGGGGAGCTGTTTTTT.

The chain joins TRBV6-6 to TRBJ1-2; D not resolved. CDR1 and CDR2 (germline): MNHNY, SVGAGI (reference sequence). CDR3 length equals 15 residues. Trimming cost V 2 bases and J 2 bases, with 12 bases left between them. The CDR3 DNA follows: TGTGCCAGCAGTTACGAGGTCGGGGTCAACTATGGCTACACCTTC. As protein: CASSYEVGVNYGYTF.

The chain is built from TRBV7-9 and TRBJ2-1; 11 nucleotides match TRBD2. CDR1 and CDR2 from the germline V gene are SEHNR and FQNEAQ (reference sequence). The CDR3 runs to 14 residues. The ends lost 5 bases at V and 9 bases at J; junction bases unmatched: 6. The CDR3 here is CASSRDLAGGEQFF. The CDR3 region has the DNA TGTGCCAGCAGCCGGGACCTAGCGGGGGGTGAGCAGTTCTTC.

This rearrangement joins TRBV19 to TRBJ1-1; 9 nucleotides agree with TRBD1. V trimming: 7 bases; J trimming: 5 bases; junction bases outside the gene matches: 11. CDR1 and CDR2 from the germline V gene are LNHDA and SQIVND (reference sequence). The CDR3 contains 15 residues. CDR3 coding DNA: TGTGCCAGTAAGGACACAGGGGGCGCAGGGACTGAAGCTTTCTTT. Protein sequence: CASKDTGGAGTEAFF.

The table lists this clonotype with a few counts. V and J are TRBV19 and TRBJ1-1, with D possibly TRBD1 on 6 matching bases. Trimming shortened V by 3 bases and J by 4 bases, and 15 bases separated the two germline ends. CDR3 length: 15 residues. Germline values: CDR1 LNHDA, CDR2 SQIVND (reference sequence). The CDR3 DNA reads TGTGCCAGTAGTATCAGGGGCGACGGGAGCACTGAAGCTTTCTTT. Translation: CASSIRGDGSTEAFF.

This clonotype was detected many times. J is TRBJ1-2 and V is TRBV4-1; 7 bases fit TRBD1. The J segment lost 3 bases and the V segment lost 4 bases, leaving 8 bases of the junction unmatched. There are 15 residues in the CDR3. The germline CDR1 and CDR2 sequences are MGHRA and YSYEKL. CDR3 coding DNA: TGCGCCAGCAGCCCTGTCGGCAGGGGGGACTATGGCTACACCTTC. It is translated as CASSPVGRGDYGYTF.

The CDR3 nucleotides are TGTGCCAGCAGCCAGGGATTCTACGAGCAGTACTTC. It codes for CASSQGFYEQYF. V is TRBV3-1 and J is TRBJ2-7; D is uncertain. Germline V gene sequence: CDR1 LGHDT, CDR2 YNNKEL (reference sequence). V lost 3 bases and J lost 3, with 6 bases in between. CDR3 length: 12 amino acids.

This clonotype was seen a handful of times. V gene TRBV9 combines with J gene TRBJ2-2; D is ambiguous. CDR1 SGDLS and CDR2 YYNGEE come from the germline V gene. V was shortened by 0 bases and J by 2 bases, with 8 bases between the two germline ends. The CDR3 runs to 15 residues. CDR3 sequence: CASSVGGSNTGELFF. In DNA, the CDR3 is TGTGCCAGCAGCGTAGGAGGCTCCAACACCGGGGAGCTGTTTTTT.

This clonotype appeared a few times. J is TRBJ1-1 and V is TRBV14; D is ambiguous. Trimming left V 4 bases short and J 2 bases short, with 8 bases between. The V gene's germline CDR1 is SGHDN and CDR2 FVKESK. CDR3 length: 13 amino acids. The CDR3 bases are TGTGCCAGCAGCCTCGCACACAACACTGAAGCTTTCTTT. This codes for CASSLAHNTEAFF.

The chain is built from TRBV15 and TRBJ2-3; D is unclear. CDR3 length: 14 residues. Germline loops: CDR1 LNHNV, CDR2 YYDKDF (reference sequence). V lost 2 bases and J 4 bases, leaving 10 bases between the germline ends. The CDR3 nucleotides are TGTGCCACCAGCAGAACGACAAAAGCAGATACGCAGTATTTT. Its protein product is CATSRTTKADTQYF.

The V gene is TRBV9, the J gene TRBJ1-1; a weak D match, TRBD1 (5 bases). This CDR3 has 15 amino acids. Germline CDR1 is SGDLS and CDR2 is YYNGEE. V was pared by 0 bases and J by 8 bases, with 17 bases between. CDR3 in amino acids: CASSVAPRAPVEAFF. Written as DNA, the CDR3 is TGTGCCAGCAGCGTAGCTCCCAGGGCCCCTGTGGAAGCTTTCTTT.

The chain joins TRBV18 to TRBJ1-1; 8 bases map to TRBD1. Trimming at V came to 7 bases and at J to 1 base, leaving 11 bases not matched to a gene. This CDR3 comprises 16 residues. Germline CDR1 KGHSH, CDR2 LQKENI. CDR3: CASLPVDRGWNTEAFF. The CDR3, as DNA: TGTGCCAGCTTACCGGTTGACAGGGGTTGGAACACTGAAGCTTTCTTT.

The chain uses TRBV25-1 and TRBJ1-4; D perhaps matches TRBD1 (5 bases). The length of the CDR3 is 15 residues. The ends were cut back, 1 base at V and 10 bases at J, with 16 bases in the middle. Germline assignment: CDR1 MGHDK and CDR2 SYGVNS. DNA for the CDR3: TGTGCCAGCAGTGAATTCGGGGGGATGTGGGGAAAACTGTTTTTT. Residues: CASSEFGGMWGKLFF.

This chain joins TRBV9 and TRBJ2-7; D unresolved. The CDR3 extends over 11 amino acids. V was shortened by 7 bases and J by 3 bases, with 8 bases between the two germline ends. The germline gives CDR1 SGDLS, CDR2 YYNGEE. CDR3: CASGNYYEQYF. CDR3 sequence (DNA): TGTGCCAGCGGGAATTACTACGAGCAGTACTTC. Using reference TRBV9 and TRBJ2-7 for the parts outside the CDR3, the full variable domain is DSGVTQTPKHLITATGQRVTLRCSPRSGDLSVYWYQQSLDQGLQFLIQYYNGEERAKGNILERFSAQQFPDLHSELNLSSLELGDSALYFCASGNYYEQYFGPGTRLTVT.

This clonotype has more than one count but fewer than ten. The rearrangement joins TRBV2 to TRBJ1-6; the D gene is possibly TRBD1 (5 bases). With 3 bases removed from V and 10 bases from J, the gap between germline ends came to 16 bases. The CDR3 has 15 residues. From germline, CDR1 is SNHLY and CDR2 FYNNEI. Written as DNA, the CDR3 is TGTGCCAGCAGTGAGTCGGGGGTCGGGGGATCACCCCTCCACTTT. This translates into CASSESGVGGSPLHF.

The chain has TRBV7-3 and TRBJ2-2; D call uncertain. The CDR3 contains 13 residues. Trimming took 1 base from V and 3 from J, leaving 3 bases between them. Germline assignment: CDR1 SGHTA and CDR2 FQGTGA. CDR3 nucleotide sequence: TGTGCCAGCAGCTTAATACACACCGGGGAGCTGTTTTTT. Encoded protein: CASSLIHTGELFF.

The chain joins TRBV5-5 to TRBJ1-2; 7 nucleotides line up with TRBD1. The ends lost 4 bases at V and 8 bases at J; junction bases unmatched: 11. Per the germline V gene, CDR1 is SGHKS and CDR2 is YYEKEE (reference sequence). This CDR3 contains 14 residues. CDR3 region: CASSQGGQPEGYTF. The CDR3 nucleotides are TGTGCCAGCAGCCAAGGGGGACAGCCTGAGGGCTACACCTTC.

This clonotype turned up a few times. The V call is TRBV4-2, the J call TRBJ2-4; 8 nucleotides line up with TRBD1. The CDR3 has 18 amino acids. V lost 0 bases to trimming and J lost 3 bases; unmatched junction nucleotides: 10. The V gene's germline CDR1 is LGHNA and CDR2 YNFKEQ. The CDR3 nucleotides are TGTGCCAGCAGCCAAGATCCTAAGGACAGGGTGGTCAAAAACATTCAGTACTTC. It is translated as CASSQDPKDRVVKNIQYF.

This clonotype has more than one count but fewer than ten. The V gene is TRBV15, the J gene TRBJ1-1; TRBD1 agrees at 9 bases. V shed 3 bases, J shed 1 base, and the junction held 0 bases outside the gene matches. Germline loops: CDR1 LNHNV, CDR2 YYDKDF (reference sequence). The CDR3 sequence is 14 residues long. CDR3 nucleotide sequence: TGTGCCACCAGCAGGACAGGGGGGAACACTGAAGCTTTCTTT. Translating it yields CATSRTGGNTEAFF.

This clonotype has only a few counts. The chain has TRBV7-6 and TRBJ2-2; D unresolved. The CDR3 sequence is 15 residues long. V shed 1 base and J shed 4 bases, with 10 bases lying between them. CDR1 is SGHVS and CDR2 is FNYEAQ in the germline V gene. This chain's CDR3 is CASSLGRGLTGELFF. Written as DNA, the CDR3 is TGTGCCAGCAGCTTAGGAAGAGGCCTCACCGGGGAGCTGTTTTTT.

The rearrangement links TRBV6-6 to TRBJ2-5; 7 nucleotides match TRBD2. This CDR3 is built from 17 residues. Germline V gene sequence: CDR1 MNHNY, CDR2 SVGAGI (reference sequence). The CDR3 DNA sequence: TGTACGGGTGACCAGCGGGGCACTGTTATAGATCAAGAGACCCAGTACTTC. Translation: CTGDQRGTVIDQETQYF.

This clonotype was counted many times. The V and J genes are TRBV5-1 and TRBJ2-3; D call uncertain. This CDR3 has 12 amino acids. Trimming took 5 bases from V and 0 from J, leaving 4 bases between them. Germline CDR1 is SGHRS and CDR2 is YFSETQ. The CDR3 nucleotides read TGCGCCAGCAGGGACAGCACAGATACGCAGTATTTT. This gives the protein CASRDSTDTQYF.

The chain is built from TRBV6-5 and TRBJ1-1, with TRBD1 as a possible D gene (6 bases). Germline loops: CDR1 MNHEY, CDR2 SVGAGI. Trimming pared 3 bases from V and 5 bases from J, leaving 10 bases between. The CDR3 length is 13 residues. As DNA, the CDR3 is TGTGCCAGCAGTTATCTTGGGACAACTGAAGCTTTCTTT. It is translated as CASSYLGTTEAFF.

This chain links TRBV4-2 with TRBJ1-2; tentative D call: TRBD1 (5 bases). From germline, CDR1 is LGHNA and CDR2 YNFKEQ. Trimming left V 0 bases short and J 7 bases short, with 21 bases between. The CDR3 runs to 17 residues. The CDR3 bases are TGTGCCAGCAGCCAAGATGTGGGAGGGGTCAGAGAAGGTGGCTACACCTTC. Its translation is CASSQDVGGVREGGYTF.